The 7 T cell receptor beta chains below were found in one sample sequenced in a study of cytomegalovirus exposure and HLA in healthy donors. The PCR used 60 Vbeta and 13 Jbeta primers. Data came from immunoSEQ multiplex PCR; TCRdb stores just in-frame clones and leaves some out. The sample records about 170,000 clones, around 77% being singletons. Sequencing input: PBMCs. The receptors originated from a woman in her 30s in good health and CMV-seropositive.

V and J are TRBV4-3 and TRBJ2-3; weak D call: TRBD2 (6 bases). CDR3 length: 17 residues. The germline V and J ends were trimmed by 0 bases and 0 bases, with 13 bases remaining between them. In germline, CDR1 is LGHNA, CDR2 YSLEER. The chain's CDR3 is CASSQDLAATSTDTQYF. CDR3 nucleotide sequence: TGCGCCAGCAGCCAAGATTTAGCGGCTACTAGCACAGATACGCAGTATTTT.

V and J are TRBV19 and TRBJ2-1; TRBD1 is a possible D gene (6 bases). Trimming removed 5 bases at V and 4 bases at J, with 15 bases between. There are 15 residues in the CDR3. The germline V gene encodes CDR1 LNHDA and CDR2 SQIVND (reference sequence). The CDR3 sequence is CASSVKWGQYNEQFF. The DNA of the CDR3 is TGTGCCAGTAGTGTAAAATGGGGACAATACAATGAGCAGTTCTTC.

There are a few counts of this clone. This chain links TRBV5-6 with TRBJ2-7; TRBD1 agrees at 7 bases. V lost 3 bases, J lost 0 bases, and 3 bases stayed unmatched. This CDR3 has 14 amino acids. Germline values: CDR1 SGHDT, CDR2 YYEEEE. The CDR3 DNA sequence: TGTGCCAGCAGCTGGACAGGAGGCTCCTACGAGCAGTACTTC. This translates into CASSWTGGSYEQYF. Based on the CDR3 plus reference TRBV5-6 and TRBJ2-7, the full variable domain is DAGVTQSPTHLIKTRGQQVTLRCSPKSGHDTVSWYQQALGQGPQFIFQYYEEEERQRGNFPDRFSGHQFPNYSSELNVNALLLGDSALYLCASSWTGGSYEQYFGPGTRLTVT.

This clone was counted only a few times. This chain uses TRBV4-1 with TRBJ1-5; D is possibly TRBD1 (5 bases). Germline V gene sequence: CDR1 MGHRA, CDR2 YSYEKL. V was clipped by 0 bases and J by 7 bases, with 13 bases between them. CDR3 length: 15 residues. CDR3: CASSQDRQSFQPQHF. Here the CDR3 DNA reads TGCGCCAGCAGCCAAGATCGACAGTCCTTCCAGCCCCAGCATTTT.

V and J are TRBV19 and TRBJ1-1, with 7 bases aligning to TRBD1. This CDR3 has 16 amino acids. The V gene end was trimmed by 6 bases and the J gene end by 0 bases; junction bases not matched to a gene: 10. Germline values: CDR1 LNHDA, CDR2 SQIVND (reference sequence). The CDR3 sequence is CASSPLMGQLNTEAFF. DNA for the CDR3: TGTGCCAGTAGCCCTCTAATGGGACAGCTGAACACTGAAGCTTTCTTT.

This clone appeared a few times. In DNA form, the CDR3 reads TGTGCCAGCAGTTTATGGACAGAAAGCTACGAGCAGTACTTC. Translated, it gives CASSLWTESYEQYF. This rearrangement joins TRBV27 to TRBJ2-7; possible D gene TRBD1, 6 bases. The CDR3 is 14 residues long. Trimming took 1 base from V and 3 from J, leaving 10 bases between them. Germline assignment: CDR1 MNHEY and CDR2 SMNVEV (reference sequence).

This chain joins TRBV10-1 and TRBJ2-2; TRBD1 matches at 7 bases. Germline CDR1 is WNHNN and CDR2 is SYGVQD (reference sequence). J gave up 1 base and V 6 bases, and 2 bases lay outside the gene matches. The CDR3 runs 14 residues. The DNA of the CDR3 is TGCGCCAGCAGCAGACAGGGGAACACCGGGGAGCTGTTTTTT. Amino acids: CASSRQGNTGELFF.